This is a list of T cell receptor beta chains from one sample in a study of cytomegalovirus exposure and HLA in healthy donors. The repertoire was sequenced with immunoSEQ multiplex PCR; TCRdb's copy has only in-frame clones and lacks some. This sample has 100,000 to 150,000 clones, with around nine tenths found just once. Sequencing was performed on PBMCs. The receptors were gathered from a woman aged 18-29 years in good health and CMV-seronegative. The CDR3 runs from the conserved cysteine through the conserved F or W.

V gene,J gene,CDR3 protein
TRBV6-6,TRBJ2-7,CASSSLDRDEQYF
TRBV6-5,TRBJ2-3,CASSSRVLGTDTQYF
TRBV27,TRBJ1-5,CASSPFRRESNQPQHF
TRBV2,TRBJ2-7,CASIKDRGYEQYF
TRBV6-1,TRBJ2-7,CASRPQGIYEQYF
TRBV27,TRBJ2-2,CASGDRGRNTGELFF
TRBV4-2,TRBJ2-3,CASSQDETSQDTQYF
TRBV5-8,TRBJ2-7,CASSLVFGDNSYEQYF
TRBV7-9,TRBJ2-7,CASSLVGDSGRSYEQYF
TRBV9,TRBJ2-3,CASSVEAGVRFNTQYF